The 5 T cell receptor beta chains in this list originate from one sample, sequenced in a study of CD8 T cells in ankylosing spondylitis. TCRdb re-analysed the 5' RACE reads in MiXCR, keeping a single row per CDR3 protein. This table holds about 250,000 distinct CDR3 sequences, roughly 32% found once. The sample was blood, either unsorted or a sorted T cell fraction (not recorded which). Every receptor here comes from a male donor with ankylosing spondylitis or in good health (not recorded which).

The chain carries TRBV7-9 and TRBJ2-7, with TRBD1 matching over 7 bases. The germline gives CDR1 SEHNR, CDR2 FQNEAQ (reference sequence). The CDR3 totals 14 residues. V lost 3 bases to trimming and J lost 6 bases; unmatched junction nucleotides: 8. CDR3 protein: CASSFGDSFSEQYF. CDR3 bases: TGTGCCAGCAGCTTTGGGGACAGCTTCTCCGAGCAGTACTTC.

CDR3 nucleotides: TGCGCCAGCAGCTTGTTGGCCTCGGGACTAGCTTTCGAGCAGTACTTC. Amino acids: CASSLLASGLAFEQYF. The chain uses TRBV5-1 and TRBJ2-7, with 9 nucleotides matching TRBD2. Germline assignment: CDR1 SGHRS and CDR2 YFSETQ. The CDR3 contains 16 residues. After removal of 1 base from V and 6 bases from J, the junction contained 11 bases not matched to a gene.

This clonotype was counted many times. The rearrangement uses TRBV29-1 and TRBJ2-3; 11 bases align to TRBD2. Germline V lookup: CDR1 SQVTM, CDR2 ANQGSEA. This CDR3 has 15 amino acids. Germline trimming cut 6 bases from V and 2 bases from J; bases unmatched to any gene: 7. CDR3: CSVKLAGDYTDTQYF. The CDR3 DNA reads TGCAGCGTCAAACTAGCGGGGGACTACACAGATACGCAGTATTTT.

This chain connects TRBV6-5 to TRBJ1-1; the D gene is possibly TRBD1 (5 bases). The ends were cut back, 2 bases at V and 0 bases at J, with 7 bases in the middle. Germline V CDR1 and CDR2: MNHEY, SVGAGI. This CDR3 has 14 amino acids. The CDR3 bases are TGTGCCAGCAGTTACGGGGGAATGAACACTGAAGCTTTCTTT. It encodes CASSYGGMNTEAFF.

The J gene is TRBJ2-1, the V gene TRBV7-2; D is unclear. This CDR3 is built from 15 residues. The V end was cut by 3 bases, the J end by 5 bases, with 14 bases between. Germline CDR1 and CDR2: SGHTA and FQGNSA. CDR3 sequence (DNA): TGTGCCAGCAGCTTTAATAGTCGACTGAACAATGAGCAGTTCTTC. The encoded protein is CASSFNSRLNNEQFF. Using reference TRBV7-2 and TRBJ2-1 for the parts outside the CDR3, the full variable domain is GAGVSQSPSNKVTEKGKDVELRCDPISGHTALYWYRQSLGQGLEFLIYFQGNSAPDKSGLPSDRFSAERTGGSVSTLTIQRTQQEDSAVYLCASSFNSRLNNEQFFGPGTRLTVL.